These 25 T cell receptor beta chains were sequenced from one sample in a study of blood T cell repertoires in COVID-19. Measured with immunoSEQ multiplex PCR; TCRdb has only the in-frame clones, and not every one. The table has about 220,000 clones, around 85% seen once. The sequencing input was peripheral blood. These receptors all come from a human donor in a cohort sampled during active COVID-19.

The chain employs TRBV4-3 and TRBJ2-3; D ambiguous. There are 16 residues in the CDR3. The V and J ends lost 1 base and 3 bases respectively, with 14 bases between them. CDR1 is LGHNA and CDR2 is YSLEER in the germline V gene. The CDR3 region is CASSQVGGVLTDTQYF. The CDR3 DNA is TGCGCCAGCAGCCAAGTCGGCGGTGTTTTGACAGATACGCAGTATTTT.

The chain recombines TRBV6-2 or TRBV6-3 with TRBJ2-7; a weak D match, TRBD1 (5 bases). Germline CDR1 reads MNHEY; CDR2 reads SVGEGT. V was cut by 3 bases and J by 7 bases, with 13 bases left in between. The CDR3 spans 13 residues. The CDR3 bases are TGTGCCAGCAGTTATTCGGCAGGGTATGAGCAGTACTTC. Amino acid sequence: CASSYSAGYEQYF.

The chain recombines TRBV5-1 with TRBJ2-2, with 7 bases that match TRBD2. J lost 5 bases, V lost 0 bases, and 10 bases had no gene match. The germline V gene encodes CDR1 SGHRS and CDR2 YFSETQ. The CDR3 runs to 17 residues. CDR3 sequence reads: CASSLGPSGAFTGELFF. As DNA, the CDR3 is TGCGCCAGCAGCTTGGGGCCTAGCGGAGCATTTACCGGGGAGCTGTTTTTT.

This clone was recorded many times. The genes are TRBV27 and TRBJ2-3, with D possibly being TRBD2 (7 bases). The CDR3 totals 14 residues. V dropped 2 bases and J dropped 6 bases, with 12 bases sitting between them. Germline CDR1 and CDR2: MNHEY and SMNVEV (reference sequence). This chain's CDR3 is CASSLGGALDTQYF. DNA for the CDR3: TGTGCCAGCAGTTTAGGGGGGGCGCTGGATACGCAGTATTTT.

The rearrangement links TRBV7-8 to TRBJ1-1; perhaps TRBD1 as D (6 bases). Germline assignment: CDR1 SGHVS and CDR2 FQNEAQ. The V end lost 4 bases, the J end lost 0 bases, and 12 bases lay between the germline ends. This CDR3 spans 15 amino acids. CDR3 protein: CASSSPTGMNTEAFF. CDR3 DNA: TGTGCCAGCAGCTCTCCGACAGGAATGAACACTGAAGCTTTCTTT.

The V gene is TRBV28, the J gene TRBJ2-7; D remains ambiguous. V was shortened by 2 bases and J by 0 bases, with 14 bases between the two germline ends. The CDR3 loop spans 16 amino acids. Germline V lookup: CDR1 MDHEN, CDR2 SYDVKM. For the CDR3, the DNA is TGTGCCAGCAGTTTACGTGGTGAGTCATTCTCCTACGAGCAGTACTTC. It translates to CASSLRGESFSYEQYF.

The chain couples TRBV19 to TRBJ1-2; D is unclear. The CDR3 is 14 amino acids. Trimming removed 3 bases from V and 5 bases from J, with 13 bases in between. Germline V CDR1 and CDR2: LNHDA, SQIVND (reference sequence). This CDR3 is CASSMNAGFYGYTF. The CDR3 DNA follows: TGTGCCAGTAGTATGAACGCCGGGTTTTATGGCTACACCTTC.

The gene calls are TRBV27 and TRBJ1-1; tentatively, D is TRBD1 (5 bases). Per germline, CDR1 MNHEY and CDR2 SMNVEV (reference sequence). With 0 bases removed from V and 0 bases from J, the gap between germline ends came to 26 bases. The CDR3 covers 21 residues. CDR3 sequence (DNA): TGTGCCAGCAGTTTATCTGTAGGGCAGGGTAGGAGACGCTCCATGAACACTGAAGCTTTCTTT. Translation gives CASSLSVGQGRRRSMNTEAFF.

This chain joins TRBV7-6 and TRBJ2-2; 9 nucleotides agree with TRBD1. Germline assignment: CDR1 SGHVS and CDR2 FNYEAQ. The CDR3 is made up of 17 amino acids. The ends lost 6 bases at V and 7 bases at J; junction bases unmatched: 15. CDR3 DNA: TGTGCCAGCAGTCAAAACCGGGACAGGGAAATCGGCGGGGAGCTGTTTTTT. It codes for CASSQNRDREIGGELFF.

Details on this clone: This sample also contains other DNA sequences that code for the same CDR3. The V gene is TRBV11-3, the J gene TRBJ2-5; TRBD2 matches at 7 bases. CDR1 is SGHNT, CDR2 YENEEA, per germline. The V gene end was trimmed by 6 bases and the J gene end by 4 bases; junction bases not matched to a gene: 5. The CDR3 is 13 amino acids. The CDR3 loop is CASSRGRGETQYF. The DNA of the CDR3 is TGTGCCAGCAGTCGAGGGAGGGGAGAGACCCAGTACTTC.

The chain employs TRBV11-1 and TRBJ2-5; 7 bases fit TRBD2. Germline trimming cut 4 bases from V and 4 bases from J; bases unmatched to any gene: 6. The CDR3 length is 14 residues. From germline, CDR1 is SGHAT and CDR2 FQDESV (reference sequence). Written as DNA, the CDR3 is TGTGCCAGCAGCTCCGAGCGGGGCGGAGAGACCCAGTACTTC. As protein: CASSSERGGETQYF.

The chain recombines TRBV5-4 with TRBJ2-5; D possibly corresponds to TRBD1 (6 bases). The CDR3 is 16 amino acids. V lost 4 bases and J lost 0, with 16 bases in between. Germline CDR1 reads SGHNT; CDR2 reads YYREEE (reference sequence). The CDR3 here is CASSRQDSPNQETQYF. The CDR3 nucleotides are TGTGCCAGCAGCCGCCAGGACAGCCCTAACCAAGAGACCCAGTACTTC.

This clone occurred a few times. V is TRBV19 and J is TRBJ1-2; D may be TRBD1 (5 bases). V was pared by 3 bases and J by 4 bases, with 12 bases between. Germline-derived CDR1 and CDR2 are LNHDA and SQIVND (reference sequence). This CDR3 is 14 amino acids long. The DNA for the CDR3 is TGTGCCAGTAGTATCACCGGGGGGATCTATGGCTACACCTTC. It yields the protein CASSITGGIYGYTF.

The V gene is TRBV28, the J gene TRBJ1-1, with a tentative D call TRBD1 (6 bases). Trimming took off 6 bases at V and 0 bases at J, with 11 bases between the two ends. The CDR3 contains 14 residues. CDR1 and CDR2 from the germline V gene are MDHEN and SYDVKM. The CDR3 spells CASSSTGLNTEAFF. The CDR3 bases are TGTGCCAGCAGCTCCACAGGGCTGAACACTGAAGCTTTCTTT. Supplemented by reference TRBV28 and TRBJ1-1, the full variable domain reads DVKVTQSSRYLVKRTGEKVFLECVQDMDHENMFWYRQDPGLGLRLIYFSYDVKMKEKGDIPEGYSVSREKKERFSLILESASTNQTSMYLCASSSTGLNTEAFFGQGTRLTVV.

This clone was seen more than once but under ten times. The chain links TRBV5-6 to TRBJ1-2; no reliable D call. CDR3 length: 14 residues. Trimming removed 0 bases at V and 4 bases at J, with 10 bases between. The germline V gene has CDR1 SGHDT and CDR2 YYEEEE. CDR3 coding DNA: TGTGCCAGCAGCTTGGCGGGGATGTTCTATGGCTACACCTTC. Translating it yields CASSLAGMFYGYTF.

The rearrangement uses TRBV5-1 and TRBJ1-2, with D uncertain. The CDR3 has 14 residues. The V gene's germline CDR1 is SGHRS and CDR2 YFSETQ. V lost 5 bases, J lost 8 bases, and 19 bases lay in between. The CDR3 nucleotides read TGCGCCAGCAGTCCGGGGAGTCCCGGCGAGGGCTACACCTTC. Its protein product is CASSPGSPGEGYTF.

This clone was counted a few times. The chain carries TRBV27 and TRBJ2-1, with a possible D match to TRBD2 (6 bases). Germline assignment: CDR1 MNHEY and CDR2 SMNVEV (reference sequence). Trimming removed 5 bases at V and 2 bases at J, with 16 bases between. This CDR3 has 16 amino acids. CDR3: CASSEGGLAPYNEQFF. In DNA, the CDR3 is TGTGCCAGCAGTGAGGGAGGCCTAGCGCCCTACAATGAGCAGTTCTTC.

V and J are TRBV28 and TRBJ2-7; tentatively, D is TRBD1 (6 bases). Trimming took 6 bases from V and 2 from J, leaving 17 bases between them. Germline CDR1 and CDR2: MDHEN and SYDVKM. CDR3 length: 15 residues. The CDR3 bases are TGTGCCAGCAGGCAAAAAGGACAGCTAACCTACGAGCAGTACTTC. Residues: CASRQKGQLTYEQYF.

This clone was detected many times. The rearrangement links TRBV4-3 to TRBJ1-5; D perhaps matches TRBD1 (6 bases). The CDR3 is 15 residues long. Trimming removed 3 bases at V and 0 bases at J, with 9 bases between. Germline V gives CDR1 LGHNA, CDR2 YSLEER. The CDR3 spells CASSHVQGSNQPQHF. CDR3 bases: TGCGCCAGCAGCCATGTACAGGGTAGCAATCAGCCCCAGCATTTT.

This chain links TRBV28 with TRBJ2-7, with D possibly being TRBD2 (5 bases). Germline assignment: CDR1 MDHEN and CDR2 SYDVKM. The germline V and J ends were trimmed by 6 bases and 1 base, with 10 bases remaining between them. This CDR3 comprises 13 residues. In DNA, the CDR3 is TGTGCCAGCAGCGGAGGACGGTCCTACGAGCAGTACTTC. This encodes CASSGGRSYEQYF.

This chain uses TRBV7-9 with TRBJ2-7; 8 bases line up with TRBD2. Germline V lookup: CDR1 SEHNR, CDR2 FQNEAQ (reference sequence). V shed 4 bases, J shed 1 base, and the junction held 9 bases outside the gene matches. This CDR3 contains 16 residues. CDR3 in amino acids: CASSSAREGPSYEQYF. The DNA of the CDR3 is TGTGCCAGCAGCTCGGCCCGGGAGGGCCCTTCCTACGAGCAGTACTTC.

V gene TRBV19 combines with J gene TRBJ2-3; D ambiguous. CDR1 LNHDA and CDR2 SQIVND come from the germline V gene (reference sequence). Trimming cost V 6 bases and J 1 base, with 8 bases left between them. The length of the CDR3 is 13 residues. Here the CDR3 reads CASRPQGTDTQYF. The CDR3 DNA reads as TGTGCCAGTAGACCCCAGGGCACAGATACGCAGTATTTT.

The chain joins TRBV28 to TRBJ2-7; TRBD2 aligns across 7 bases. The ends lost 4 bases at V and 0 bases at J; junction bases unmatched: 12. Germline V lookup: CDR1 MDHEN, CDR2 SYDVKM. This CDR3 is 17 amino acids long. This CDR3 reads CASSSRPGKRDSYEQYF. CDR3 bases: TGTGCCAGCAGTTCCCGCCCCGGGAAGCGGGACTCCTACGAGCAGTACTTC.

The chain couples TRBV10-3 to TRBJ2-7, with 13 bases matching TRBD2. Germline V gives CDR1 ENHRY, CDR2 SYGVKD. V lost 4 bases to trimming and J lost 4 bases; unmatched junction nucleotides: 7. The CDR3 is made up of 16 amino acids. This CDR3 is CAISVTRLAGGYEQYF. For the CDR3, the DNA is TGTGCCATCAGTGTAACTCGACTAGCGGGAGGTTACGAGCAGTACTTC.

The V gene is TRBV19, the J gene TRBJ2-1, with TRBD2 as a possible D gene (6 bases). The CDR3 extends over 16 amino acids. V was trimmed by 5 bases and J by 10 bases, leaving 24 bases between them. Germline V gene lookup returns CDR1 LNHDA and CDR2 SQIVND (reference sequence). The CDR3 is CASSSLEGVMGREQFF. In nucleotides, the CDR3 is TGTGCCAGTAGTTCCCTGGAGGGAGTTATGGGGCGGGAGCAGTTCTTC.